The sample holds a few counts of the clone carrying this T cell receptor beta chain. Antigen unknown. The V gene's germline CDR1 is SQVTM and CDR2 ANQGSEA. The length of the CDR3 is 13 residues. Trimming shortened V by 6 bases and J by 4 bases, and 15 bases separated the two germline ends. This record comes from a study of CD8 T cells in ankylosing spondylitis. With molecular barcodes, quantitative 5'-RACE was used to make the TCR beta libraries. One entry per CDR3 protein, called by TCRdb with MiXCR from the 5' RACE reads. In the table there are some 270,000 distinct CDR3 sequences, 32% of which are singletons. Study-level results: Several highly homologous variants made up a TCR beta motif that seemed to typify ankylosing spondylitis blood.

The sequence derives from a male donor with ankylosing spondylitis or in good health (not recorded which). The chain links TRBV29-1 to TRBJ1-1; tentative D call: TRBD1 (6 bases). Input material: blood, either unsorted or a sorted T cell fraction (not recorded which). The chain's CDR3 is CSVRNTGATEAFF. In DNA, the CDR3 is TGCAGCGTCAGAAACACGGGGGCCACTGAAGCTTTCTTT.